In this sample, the clone carrying this T cell receptor (delta chain) is large. Mismatch with germline at one junction end may stem from a read error. The sample carries other DNA sequences with the same CDR3. This entry comes from a study of gamma-delta T cells after stem cell transplantation. TCRdb applied CATT to the RT-PCR reads for clone calling. Of some 2,600 delta-chain clones listed, approximately 20% are singletons. Germline CDR1 TSWWSYY, CDR2 QGS. The CDR3 contains 17 residues. The specimen was gamma-delta T cells. The receptor was derived from a human donor. It is not recorded whose cells these are; they may come from a transplant donor. This chain links TRDV1 with TRDJ1; D is possibly TRDD2 (6 bases). In DNA form, the CDR3 reads TGTGCTCTTAGGGAATCCTACTTCATACCGAACACCGATAAACTCATCTTT. Its protein is CALRESYFIPNTDKLIF.